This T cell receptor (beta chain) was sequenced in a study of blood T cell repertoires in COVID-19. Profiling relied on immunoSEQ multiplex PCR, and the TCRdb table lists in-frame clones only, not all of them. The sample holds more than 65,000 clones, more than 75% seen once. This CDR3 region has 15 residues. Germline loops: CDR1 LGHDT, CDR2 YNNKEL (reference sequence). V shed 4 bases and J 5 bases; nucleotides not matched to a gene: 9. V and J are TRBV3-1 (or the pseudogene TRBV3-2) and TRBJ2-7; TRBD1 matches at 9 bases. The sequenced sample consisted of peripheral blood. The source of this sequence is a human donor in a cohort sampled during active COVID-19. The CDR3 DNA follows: TGTGCCAGCAGCCCTCTCCCGACAGGGGGTAACGAGCAGTACTTC. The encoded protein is CASSPLPTGGNEQYF.